These 8 T cell receptor beta chains share one sample of origin, sequenced in a study of blood T cell repertoires in COVID-19. Assay used: immunoSEQ multiplex PCR; TCRdb lists only in-frame clones, some missing. The sample carries almost 400,000 clones, approximately 88% recorded once. Source material: PBMCs or T cells enriched from blood (not recorded which). Receptors originate from a young woman with acute COVID-19.

This chain joins TRBV20-1 and TRBJ2-1; 8 bases align to TRBD1. CDR1 is DFQATT and CDR2 is SNEGSKA in the germline V gene (reference sequence). The CDR3 is 18 amino acids. V shed 3 bases and J 1 base; nucleotides not matched to a gene: 14. CDR3 DNA: TGCAGTGCTAGTCCCCCAGGGGGCACAGTGAGGTCCTACAATGAGCAGTTCTTC. It encodes CSASPPGGTVRSYNEQFF.

V usage is TRBV6-5 and J usage is TRBJ1-6; D ambiguous. Germline loops: CDR1 MNHEY, CDR2 SVGAGI. The CDR3 spans 13 residues. V gave up 7 bases and J gave up 10 bases, with 14 bases separating them. CDR3 sequence: CASTVSGWSPLHF. CDR3 nucleotide sequence: TGTGCCAGCACTGTGTCGGGTTGGTCACCCCTCCACTTT.

V is TRBV19 and J is TRBJ1-1; 7 bases map to TRBD1. The CDR3 loop spans 12 amino acids. Germline V gives CDR1 LNHDA, CDR2 SQIVND (reference sequence). V lost 8 bases to trimming and J lost 3 bases; unmatched junction nucleotides: 3. The CDR3 protein is CASRQGYTEAFF. The DNA of the CDR3 is TGTGCCAGTCGACAGGGCTACACTGAAGCTTTCTTT. The full variable domain, with the rest looked up from reference TRBV19 and TRBJ1-1, is DGGITQSPKYLFRKEGQNVTLSCEQNLNHDAMYWYRQDPGQGLRLIYYSQIVNDFQKGDIAEGYSVSREKKESFPLTVTSAQKNPTAFYLCASRQGYTEAFFGQGTRLTVV.

The chain carries TRBV5-4 and TRBJ1-1; 9 nucleotides match TRBD1. The CDR3 spans 14 residues. The ends lost 0 bases at V and 10 bases at J; junction bases unmatched: 7. The germline gives CDR1 SGHNT, CDR2 YYREEE (reference sequence). CDR3 coding DNA: TGTGCCAGCAGCTTGGAAGGACAGGGGAGAGGAGCTTTCTTT. Translation: CASSLEGQGRGAFF.

The rearrangement joins TRBV30 to TRBJ2-2, with 7 bases fitting TRBD1. The CDR3 runs 13 residues. Germline V gene data show CDR1 as GTSNPN and CDR2 as SVGIG (reference sequence). The junction had 3 bases not matched to a gene; V was cut back by 2 bases and J by 6 bases. The CDR3 region is CAWSSTGPGELFF. The CDR3 region has the DNA TGTGCCTGGAGTTCGACAGGGCCCGGGGAGCTGTTTTTT.

This chain uses TRBV2 with TRBJ1-5; 12 positions match TRBD1. This CDR3 is 19 amino acids long. Looked up from germline, CDR1 is SNHLY and CDR2 is FYNNEI. Unmatched junction bases numbered 11, after V lost 3 bases and J lost 2 bases. The CDR3 DNA is TGTGCCAGCAGTGACCGGGACAGGGGGCTCTGGGGCGGCAATCAGCCCCAGCATTTT. As protein: CASSDRDRGLWGGNQPQHF.

The genes are TRBV7-9 and TRBJ1-1; D uncertain. Germline assignment: CDR1 SEHNR and CDR2 FQNEAQ (reference sequence). V was trimmed by 3 bases and J by 1 base, leaving 3 bases between them. The CDR3 spans 12 residues. The CDR3 DNA follows: TGTGCCAGCAGCTTCAAGAACACTGAAGCTTTCTTT. Protein product: CASSFKNTEAFF.

CDR3 residues: CASEGDRGEAFF. In nucleotides, the CDR3 is TGTGCCAGCGAGGGGGATCGGGGTGAAGCTTTCTTT. This rearrangement joins TRBV6-5 to TRBJ1-1; D may be TRBD1 (6 bases). V was clipped by 8 bases and J by 7 bases, with 14 bases between them. In germline, CDR1 is MNHEY, CDR2 SVGAGI. This CDR3 has 12 residues.